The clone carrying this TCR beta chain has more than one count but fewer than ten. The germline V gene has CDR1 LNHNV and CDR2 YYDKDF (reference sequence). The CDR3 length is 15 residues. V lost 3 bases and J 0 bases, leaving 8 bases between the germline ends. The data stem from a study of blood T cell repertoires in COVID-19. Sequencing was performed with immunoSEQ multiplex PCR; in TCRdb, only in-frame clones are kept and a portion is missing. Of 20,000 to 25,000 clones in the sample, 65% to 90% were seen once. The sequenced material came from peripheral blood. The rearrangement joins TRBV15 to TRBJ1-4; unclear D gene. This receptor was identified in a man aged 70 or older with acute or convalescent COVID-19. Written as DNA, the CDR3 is TGTGCCACCAGCAGTCGCGATGCAACTAATGAAAAACTGTTTTTT. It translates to CATSSRDATNEKLFF.